This TCR beta chain derives from a study of blood T cell repertoires in COVID-19 (dated by TCRdb to 2019 to 2021). As for the study more broadly: Collaborator samples came from the United States, Italy and Spain and covered acute and convalescent phases of COVID-19. The material from the prospective study consisted of cDNA or gDNA derived from T cells, B-cell-depleted T cells, or PBMCs. Subjects who had been exposed to COVID-19, were actively infected with it, or had recovered from it provided the deeply sampled blood TCRbeta repertoires that made up the dataset. A freely available public database, intended as a resource for researchers studying the immune response to SARS-CoV-2, is where the repertoires were released. The samples were drawn from two sources: the first 160 participants of the ongoing ImmuneRACE study, and 1,200 or so subjects contributed by 6 global collaborators. Nearly every sample came with metadata listing a de-identified subject ID, COVID-19 status, age in years and sex. HLA class I and class II types, where available, came from metadata supplied by the sample provider rather than from assay-based typing. General findings and caveats noted by the study authors: How much clinical and demographic metadata was included differed by source and by participant, and the metadata was provided uncurated.

Inclusive of the bounding cysteine and phenylalanine, the CDR3 is 14 residues long. Only the CDR3 portion is preserved as DNA: 42 bases, with reading frame beginning at the first base. From V the trimming removes 6 bases and from J it removes 3 bases, while the gene matches leave 6 bases of the junction unaccounted for. CDR1 SGDLS and CDR2 YYNGEE were looked up in the germline V gene. TCRbeta CDR3 regions were amplified from genomic DNA by means of the immunoSEQ Assay, a bias-controlled multiplex PCR. The paper's processing steps were these. Nucleated cell counts per sample were estimated from amplification of reference gene primers within the assay. To quantify the absolute abundance of each unique TCRbeta CDR3 rearrangement, sequence reads were collapsed and filtered. For each sample, productive Simpson clonality was calculated by taking the square root of Simpson's diversity index across productive rearrangements. The immuneACCESS repertoire file appears here via TCRdb, limited to in-frame rearrangements. These files lack a portion of the clones; in checked studies, under half of the deficit traces to unresolved V genes, and the cause of the others is not known. V and J calls and clone size are as listed in that table; D and trimming were resolved from the DNA. For this sample the table gives roughly 230,000 clones, of which roughly 84% were detected only once. The ten largest make up approximately 7.4% of the sample.

Each collaborating institution followed its own protocols to collect whole blood in K2EDTA tubes. For TCRbeta analysis, collaborators shipped samples in one of three forms: frozen whole blood, isolated PBMCs, or DNA extracted from either of those sample types. Remarks on this clone: Its antigen remains undetermined. Base qualities are not recorded, but no much larger clone differs from it by a single base.

The V gene is TRBV9 and the J gene is TRBJ1-3; 7 bases in the junction line up with TRBD1. Sequenced: peripheral blood. The clonotype comes from a woman in her forties or fifties with acute or convalescent COVID-19. CDR3 sequence: CASTEGAHGNTIYF. The nucleotides are TGTGCCAGCACAGAGGGGGCGCATGGAAACACCATATATTTT.